These T cell receptor beta chains were read from a single sample in a study of control samples from healthy donors and cancer patients. Profiled with immunoSEQ multiplex PCR; TCRdb holds only in-frame clones, not every one. The profile shows 35,000 to 55,000 clones, approximately 90% of them singletons. Sequencing was done on a sample of PBMCs. The origin of the receptors is a woman aged 40 to 50 with head and neck cancer. Each CDR3 is given with its conserved first and last residue. Fields, in order: J gene, D gene, V gene, clone size, CDR3 protein, CDR3 DNA. A D gene is named only where the DNA matches it firmly. Only part of the rows carry a size: once, few, many, or a class if the clone is expanded.

>TRBJ1-4|-|TRBV10-3|-
CAISEGKANEKLFF
TGTGCCATCAGTGAAGGGAAGGCTAATGAAAAACTGTTTTTT
>TRBJ2-3|TRBD2|TRBV7-9|-
CASTLKGAISGGVWGTDTQYF
TGTGCCAGCACCCTAAAGGGAGCTATTAGCGGGGGTGTTTGGGGCACAGATACGCAGTATTTT
>TRBJ2-5|-|TRBV14|-
CASSPEHLLTHHPTRETQYF
TGTGCCAGCAGCCCGGAGCACCTACTGACGCACCACCCCACCCGGGAGACCCAGTACTTC
>TRBJ1-4|TRBD1|TRBV6-1|few
CASSESGGQGDEKLFF
TGTGCCAGCAGTGAAAGTGGGGGACAGGGGGATGAAAAACTGTTTTTT
>TRBJ2-2|-|TRBV6-5|-
CASSYRVNTGELSF
TGTGCCAGCAGTTACAGGGTGAACACCGGGGAGCTGTCTTTT
>TRBJ1-2|-|TRBV5-6|-
CASSLTGGYTF
TGTGCCAGCAGCTTGACAGGGGGCTACACCTTC
>TRBJ1-5|-|TRBV7-2|once
CASSLSKGNQPQHF
TGTGCCAGCAGCCTCTCGAAGGGGAATCAGCCCCAGCATTTT
>TRBJ2-2|-|TRBV7-9|-
CAPRADTGELFF
TGTGCCCCCCGAGCGGACACCGGGGAGCTGTTTTTT
>TRBJ1-1|-|TRBV3-1/TRBV3-2|-
CASTPETRSSEAFF
TGTGCCAGCACCCCAGAGACACGATCTTCTGAAGCTTTCTTT
>TRBJ2-7|-|TRBV14|-
CASSQDFLSSYEQYF
TGTGCCAGCAGCCAAGATTTTCTGAGCTCCTACGAGCAGTACTTC
>TRBJ2-7|TRBD2|TRBV4-1|few
CASSQAGTSGPNYEQYF
TGCGCCAGCAGCCAAGCGGGGACTAGCGGGCCAAATTACGAGCAGTACTTC
>TRBJ2-3|-|TRBV5-1|-
CASSLGPPAEDTQYF
TGCGCCAGCAGCTTGGGACCACCCGCAGAAGATACGCAGTATTTT
>TRBJ1-4|-|TRBV3-1/TRBV3-2|-
CASSPGTPSNEKLFF
TGTGCCAGCAGCCCCGGGACACCCTCGAATGAAAAACTGTTTTTT
>TRBJ1-5|TRBD1|TRBV12-3/TRBV12-4|-
CASTSTGNQPQHF
TGTGCCAGCACCTCGACAGGGAATCAGCCCCAGCATTTT
>TRBJ2-5|TRBD1|TRBV7-9|-
CASSARDRNVQETQYF
TGTGCCAGCAGCGCCCGGGACAGGAACGTCCAAGAGACCCAGTACTTC
>TRBJ2-5|-|TRBV6-5|once
CATGQETQYF
TGTGCCACTGGACAGGAGACCCAGTACTTC
>TRBJ2-1|TRBD2|TRBV24-1|-
CATSDLPGREVNSYNEQFF
TGTGCCACCAGTGATTTGCCCGGGAGGGAGGTAAACTCCTACAATGAGCAGTTCTTC
>TRBJ2-4|TRBD2|TRBV28|-
CASSPIGTSGVNIQYF
TGTGCCAGCAGTCCTATAGGGACTAGCGGGGTAAACATTCAGTACTTC
>TRBJ2-1|-|TRBV7-8|-
CASSLWGEENEQFF
TGTGCCAGCAGCTTATGGGGGGAGGAGAATGAGCAGTTCTTC
>TRBJ1-2|-|TRBV5-5|-
CASSLGLSGTGGYTF
TGTGCCAGCAGCTTGGGTCTCTCAGGGACGGGCGGCTACACCTTC
>TRBJ1-2|-|TRBV5-5|-
CASSLAARQEAYGYTF
TGTGCCAGCAGCTTGGCAGCCCGTCAGGAAGCCTATGGCTACACCTTC
>TRBJ2-1|-|TRBV18|-
CASSPPLGSHEQFF
TGTGCCAGCTCACCACCGCTTGGGAGTCATGAGCAGTTCTTC
>TRBJ2-7|-|TRBV11-2|-
CASSSPGGPIREQYF
TGTGCCAGCAGCTCCCCCGGGGGCCCTATACGTGAGCAGTACTTC
>TRBJ1-3|TRBD1|TRBV14|-
CASSRQGSGNTIYF
TGTGCCAGCAGCCGACAGGGAAGTGGAAACACCATATATTTT
>TRBJ1-1|TRBD1|TRBV12-3/TRBV12-4|once
CASSTGDTEAFF
TGTGCCAGCAGTACAGGGGACACTGAAGCTTTCTTT
>TRBJ1-5|TRBD1|TRBV3-1/TRBV3-2|-
CASSQDRDSQPQHF
TGTGCCAGCAGCCAAGATAGGGACAGTCAGCCCCAGCATTTT
>TRBJ1-3|-|TRBV15|-
CATSRGNRLSGNTIYF
TGTGCCACCAGCAGGGGAAACAGGCTCTCTGGAAACACCATATATTTT
>TRBJ1-6|-|TRBV6-5|-
CASSLGLAGAPLHF
TGTGCCAGCAGCCTGGGACTTGCGGGCGCACCCCTCCACTTT
>TRBJ2-3|-|TRBV28|-
CASRSGTQYLPQYF
TGTGCCAGCAGATCCGGGACCCAATACCTACCGCAGTATTTT
>TRBJ1-1|-|TRBV18|-
CASSPGGNTEAFF
TGTGCCAGCTCACCCGGAGGGAACACTGAAGCTTTCTTT
>TRBJ2-5|-|TRBV24-1|-
CATNDPGGPETQYF
TGTGCCACCAATGACCCGGGGGGCCCAGAGACCCAGTACTTC
>TRBJ2-7|-|TRBV3-1/TRBV3-2|-
CASSQYFYRHYEQYF
TGTGCCAGCAGCCAATATTTCTACAGACACTACGAGCAGTACTTC
>TRBJ1-6|-|TRBV9|-
CASSVEVRANSPLHF
TGTGCCAGCAGCGTAGAGGTCAGGGCAAACTCACCCCTCCACTTT
>TRBJ2-3|TRBD1|TRBV24-1|once
CATSPSGTGGPPDTQYF
TGTGCCACCAGTCCTTCGGGGACAGGGGGCCCACCGGATACGCAGTATTTT
>TRBJ2-7|-|TRBV6-2/TRBV6-3|-
CASSGTYEQYF
TGTGCCAGCAGTGGAACTTACGAGCAGTACTTC
>TRBJ2-3|-|TRBV27|-
CASSLGSIPTYTQYF
TGTGCCAGCAGTTTAGGTTCCATACCCACATATACGCAGTATTTT